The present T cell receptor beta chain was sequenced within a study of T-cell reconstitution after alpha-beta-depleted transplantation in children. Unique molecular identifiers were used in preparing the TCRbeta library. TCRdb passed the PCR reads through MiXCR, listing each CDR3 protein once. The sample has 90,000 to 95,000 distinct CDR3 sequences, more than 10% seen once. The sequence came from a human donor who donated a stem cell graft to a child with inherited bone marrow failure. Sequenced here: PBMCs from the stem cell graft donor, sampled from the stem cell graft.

The CDR3, as DNA: TGTGCCAGCAGCCCAGCCCCAGGGAGGAACACTGAAGCTTTCTTT. Protein: CASSPAPGRNTEAFF. The chain recombines TRBV9 with TRBJ1-1, with D possibly being TRBD1 (5 bases). V lost 4 bases to trimming and J lost 1 base, with 14 bases between them. From germline, CDR1 is SGDLS and CDR2 YYNGEE. The CDR3 extends over 15 amino acids. The full variable domain, with the rest looked up from reference TRBV9 and TRBJ1-1, is DSGVTQTPKHLITATGQRVTLRCSPRSGDLSVYWYQQSLDQGLQFLIQYYNGEERAKGNILERFSAQQFPDLHSELNLSSLELGDSALYFCASSPAPGRNTEAFFGQGTRLTVV.